This T cell receptor (beta chain) originates from a study of human T cells and chemical hapten exposure. This clonotype has a handful of counts. Antigen unknown. Points from the study as a whole: DPC sensitization left the count of TCRs above 1 in 1000 unchanged. Expanded TCR counts at PT1 were positively correlated with the patch test score.

Trimming cost V 3 bases and J 8 bases, with 8 bases left between them. The CDR3 consists of 12 residues. Indicated time point: pre-sensitization, week 0. The sample's treatment: therapeutic diphenylcyclopropenone sensitization with weekly scalp DPC. The study enrolled 18 to 70-year-old alopecia patients suitable for DPC. The library put unique molecular identifiers onto individual cDNA molecules. TCRdb re-called the RACE reads through MiXCR, storing one row per CDR3 protein. Of over 300,000 distinct CDR3 sequences listed, around 5.5% are singletons. Material: whole blood, obtained in connection with sensitization to the hapten diphenylcyclopropenone (DPC). The V call is TRBV12-3 or TRBV12-4, the J call TRBJ2-1; D unresolved. This clonotype originated in a woman between 45 and 60 years old with alopecia areata. Some clones in this sample may be carry-over from other donors' samples. The CDR3 loop is CASSFSGYEQFF. CDR3 nucleotides: TGTGCCAGCAGTTTTTCAGGCTATGAGCAGTTCTTC.